The next 2 T cell receptor beta chains were all read from a single sample in a study of beta chain features in type 1 diabetes. Expressed TCRB transcripts were sequenced, since all the RNA that had been isolated was reverse transcribed. Generated by immunoSEQ multiplex PCR, the TCRdb table keeps only in-frame clones and is missing some. Among 35,000 to 45,000 clones, 55% to 70% were seen once, and the ten largest hold roughly 2%. The sample taken for sequencing was Tregs from blood. The receptors here all came from a woman under 40 in good health.

This chain joins TRBV28 and TRBJ2-5; 10 bases align to TRBD2. Germline CDR1 MDHEN, CDR2 SYDVKM. The CDR3 totals 15 residues. V lost 3 bases, J lost 5 bases, and 6 bases stayed unmatched. This CDR3 reads CASSLPSGSLETQYF. The CDR3 DNA follows: TGTGCCAGCAGTTTGCCTAGCGGGAGTTTGGAGACCCAGTACTTC.

The rearrangement joins TRBV4-2 to TRBJ1-4; possible D gene TRBD1, 5 bases. Trimming left V 1 base short and J 3 bases short, with 15 bases between. CDR1 and CDR2 from the germline V gene are LGHNA and YNFKEQ. The CDR3 spans 17 residues. The CDR3 here is CASSQGGEGAANEKLFF. The CDR3 DNA follows: TGTGCCAGCAGCCAAGGGGGGGAGGGTGCGGCTAATGAAAAACTGTTTTTT.